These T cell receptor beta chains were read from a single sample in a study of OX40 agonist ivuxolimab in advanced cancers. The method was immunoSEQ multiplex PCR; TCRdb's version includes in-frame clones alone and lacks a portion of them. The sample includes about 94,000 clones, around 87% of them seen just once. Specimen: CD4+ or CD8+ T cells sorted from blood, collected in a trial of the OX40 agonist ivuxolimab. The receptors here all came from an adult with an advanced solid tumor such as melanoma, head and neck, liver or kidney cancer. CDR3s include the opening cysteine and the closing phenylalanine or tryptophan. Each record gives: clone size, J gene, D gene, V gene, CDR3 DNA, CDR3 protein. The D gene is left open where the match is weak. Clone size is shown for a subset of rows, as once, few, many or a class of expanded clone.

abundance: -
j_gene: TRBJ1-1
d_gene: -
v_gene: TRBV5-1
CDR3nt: TGCGCCAGCAGCTCTGGGGTTGGATACACTGAAGCTTTCTTT
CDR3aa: CASSSGVGYTEAFF

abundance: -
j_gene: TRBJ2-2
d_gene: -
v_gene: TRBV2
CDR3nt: TGTGCCAGCTGCGGGTTCTACACCGGGGAGCTGTTTTTT
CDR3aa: CASCGFYTGELFF

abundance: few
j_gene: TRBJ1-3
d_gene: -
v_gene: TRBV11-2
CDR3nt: TGTGCCAGCAGCTCGCTTCAGAGATCTGGAAACACCATATATTTT
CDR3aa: CASSSLQRSGNTIYF

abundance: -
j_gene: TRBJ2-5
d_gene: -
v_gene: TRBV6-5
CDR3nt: TGTGCCAGCAGTTACGGACGACTAGAAAACCAAGAGACCCAGTACTTC
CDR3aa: CASSYGRLENQETQYF

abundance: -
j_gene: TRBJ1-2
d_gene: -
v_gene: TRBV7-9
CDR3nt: TGTGCCAGCAGCTTCATGGGCGATGGCTACACCTTC
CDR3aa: CASSFMGDGYTF

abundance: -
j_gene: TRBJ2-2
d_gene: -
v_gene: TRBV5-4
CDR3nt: TGTGCCAGCCAGGGTCAGGTGGGGAACACCGGGGAGCTGTTTTTT
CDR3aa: CASQGQVGNTGELFF

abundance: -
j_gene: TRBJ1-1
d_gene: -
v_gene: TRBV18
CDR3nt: TGTGCCAGCTCACCCCTGGTCGGAGGCACTGAAGCTTTCTTT
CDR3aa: CASSPLVGGTEAFF

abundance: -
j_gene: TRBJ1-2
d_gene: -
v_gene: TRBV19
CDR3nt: TGTGCCAGTAGTGCTACGAGGTCGGCCTATGGCTACACCTTC
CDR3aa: CASSATRSAYGYTF

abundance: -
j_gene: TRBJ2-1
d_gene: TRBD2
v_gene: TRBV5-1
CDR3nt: TGCGCCAGCAGCTTGGGGGTAGCGGGGTCCAATGAGCAGTTCTTC
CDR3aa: CASSLGVAGSNEQFF

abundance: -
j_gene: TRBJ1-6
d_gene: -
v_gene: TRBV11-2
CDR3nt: TGTGCCAGCAGCTTGGTGTCCCTTTTCGTTTCACCCCTCCACTTT
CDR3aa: CASSLVSLFVSPLHF

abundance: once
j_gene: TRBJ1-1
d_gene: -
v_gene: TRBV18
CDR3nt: TGTGCCAGCTCAAGAGCTCTGGAGGATGAAGCTTTCTTT
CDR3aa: CASSRALEDEAFF

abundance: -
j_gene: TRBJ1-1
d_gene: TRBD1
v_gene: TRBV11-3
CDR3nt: TGTGCCAGCAGCTTACGAGCCGGGACAGCTGAAGCTTTCTTT
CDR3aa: CASSLRAGTAEAFF

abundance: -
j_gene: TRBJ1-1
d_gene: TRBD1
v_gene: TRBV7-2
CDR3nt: TGTGCCAGCAGAACCACAGGGGTTAACACTGAAGCTTTCTTT
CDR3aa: CASRTTGVNTEAFF

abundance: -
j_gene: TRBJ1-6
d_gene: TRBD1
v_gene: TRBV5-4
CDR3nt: TGTGCCAGCGGGTGGACAGGGGGAAGCTCACCCCTCCACTTT
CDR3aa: CASGWTGGSSPLHF

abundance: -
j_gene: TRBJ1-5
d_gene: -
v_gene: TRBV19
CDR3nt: TGTGCCAGTAGGAGCCCCGGGGGTTGGAATCAGCCCCAGCATTTT
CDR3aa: CASRSPGGWNQPQHF

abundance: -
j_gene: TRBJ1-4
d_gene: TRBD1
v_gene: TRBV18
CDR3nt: TGTGCCAGCTCACCAGGGACAGGGACTTATGAAAAACTGTTTTTT
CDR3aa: CASSPGTGTYEKLFF

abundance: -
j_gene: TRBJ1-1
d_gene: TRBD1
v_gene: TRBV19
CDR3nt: TGTGCCAGTAGGGACAGGGTGGGCTCGAACACTGAAGCTTTCTTT
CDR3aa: CASRDRVGSNTEAFF